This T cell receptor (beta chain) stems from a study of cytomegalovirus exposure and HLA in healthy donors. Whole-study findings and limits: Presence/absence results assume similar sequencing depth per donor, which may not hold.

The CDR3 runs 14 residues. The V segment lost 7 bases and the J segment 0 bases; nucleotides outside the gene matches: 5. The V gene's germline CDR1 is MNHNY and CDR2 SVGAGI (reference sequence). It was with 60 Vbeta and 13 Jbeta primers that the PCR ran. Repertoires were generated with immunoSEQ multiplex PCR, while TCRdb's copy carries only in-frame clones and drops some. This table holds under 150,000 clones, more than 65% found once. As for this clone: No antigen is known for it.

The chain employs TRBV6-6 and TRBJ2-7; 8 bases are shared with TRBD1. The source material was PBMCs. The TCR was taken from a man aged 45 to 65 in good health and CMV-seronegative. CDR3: CASNLQGASYEQYF. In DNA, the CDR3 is TGTGCCAGCAATCTCCAGGGGGCCTCCTACGAGCAGTACTTC.